The clone carrying this TCR beta chain occurred many times. Its target is unknown. CDR1 is SGHTA and CDR2 is FQGNSA in the germline V gene. The V end was cut by 7 bases, the J end by 1 base, with 17 bases between. The length of the CDR3 is 16 residues. The sample originates from a study of T cell repertoires in cytomegalovirus infection. For the study at large: From public TCR beta signatures came an indication of both CMV infection and matching HLA type.

Findings and limits, study-wide: Of the TCR beta families, the public ones yielded a cumulative frequency that identified carriers of CMV plus the relevant HLA. CMV-specific HLA-C-restricted TCR beta clonotypes dominated the ex vivo response.

TCRdb re-derived calls from the reads in MiXCR, one entry per CDR3 protein. Of 200,000 to 300,000 distinct CDR3 sequences in the sample, roughly 15% were seen once. V is TRBV7-2 and J is TRBJ1-3; no clear D gene. Sequencing was carried out using PBMCs. The sequence derives from a human donor in good health (CMV status not recorded). Some clones in this sample may be carry-over from other donors' samples. CDR3 coding DNA: TGTGCCAGCACCCTGGGTGTGGGATGGTCTGGAAACACCATATATTTT. This translates into CASTLGVGWSGNTIYF.